The 6 T cell receptor beta chains below were found in one sample sequenced in a study of radiation and T cells in renal cell carcinoma (TCRdb year 2020). Library creation used the immunoSEQ multiplex PCR assay. What TCRdb holds here is the immuneACCESS table cut down to in-frame rearrangements. Part of the clones is not present; checked against another copy, under half of the missing clones reflect an unresolved V gene, and the others are unexplained. A total of 100,000 to 150,000 clones appear in this sample, around 81% of them only once. The ten largest clones capture 5.8% of the sample. The time point tag for this specimen amounts to: blood 2 weeks post-SBRT. This specimen's treatment or condition label, per the study, means: 15 Gy SBRT to primary tumor, nephrectomy 4 weeks later. The material was blood, obtained from a patient whose treatment included radiotherapy and nephrectomy. The source of these receptors is a man aged 45-65 years with renal cell carcinoma.

The rearrangement uses TRBV9 and TRBJ1-3; no definite D call. CDR3 length: 17 amino acids. CDR1 SGDLS and CDR2 YYNGEE come from the germline V gene. Trimming removed 4 bases at V and 0 bases at J, with 17 bases between. The CDR3 reads CASSPGGSPRSGNTIYF. CDR3 DNA: TGTGCCAGCAGCCCTGGAGGTAGCCCACGCTCTGGAAACACCATATATTTT.

Written as DNA, the CDR3 is TGCGCCAGCAGCCAAGTAGGGGGCCGTGGCTACACCTTC. This codes for CASSQVGGRGYTF. The chain employs TRBV4-3 and TRBJ1-2; 7 nucleotides agree with TRBD1. The germline CDR1 and CDR2 sequences are LGHNA and YSLEER. This CDR3 contains 13 residues. Trimming at V came to 1 base and at J to 7 bases, leaving 3 bases not matched to a gene.

The rearrangement links TRBV2 to TRBJ1-1, with D possibly matching TRBD1 (6 bases). The CDR3 is 16 amino acids. From germline, CDR1 is SNHLY and CDR2 FYNNEI. Trimming cost V 2 bases and J 3 bases, with 16 bases left between them. In DNA form, the CDR3 reads TGTGCCAGCAGTGAAAGGGGGGGGCTAGATTACACTGAAGCTTTCTTT. This sequence encodes CASSERGGLDYTEAFF.

This chain connects TRBV5-1 to TRBJ2-7, with 7 bases identical to TRBD1. CDR1 and CDR2 from the germline V gene are SGHRS and YFSETQ. This CDR3 is built from 12 residues. V trimming: 5 bases; J trimming: 5 bases; junction bases outside the gene matches: 4. As DNA, the CDR3 is TGCGCCAGCAGTACAGGGGCCAACGAGCAGTACTTC. It encodes CASSTGANEQYF.

This sequence joins TRBV11-2 and TRBJ2-7, with 8 bases fitting TRBD2. The trim removed 1 base at V and 5 bases at J, leaving 7 bases unmatched. The germline gives CDR1 SGHAT, CDR2 FQNNGV. CDR3 length: 15 residues. The CDR3 DNA reads TGTGCCAGCAGCTTAGGAATAGCGGGGCTGCACGAGCAGTACTTC. It yields the protein CASSLGIAGLHEQYF.

This chain joins TRBV7-2 and TRBJ1-2; no reliable D call. The germline CDR1 and CDR2 sequences are SGHTA and FQGNSA. V lost 4 bases and J 6 bases, leaving 12 bases between the germline ends. CDR3 length: 13 amino acids. This CDR3 reads CASSSWSVHGYTF. For the CDR3, the DNA is TGTGCCAGCAGCTCTTGGTCTGTCCATGGCTACACCTTC.